Shown below are 13 T cell receptor beta chains from a single sample sequenced in a study of T cell responses to AZD1222 COVID-19 vaccine. Generated by immunoSEQ multiplex PCR, the TCRdb table keeps only in-frame clones and is missing some. Among approximately 90,000 clones, approximately 92% were seen once, and the ten largest hold 10% to 15%. The starting material was peripheral blood, obtained on day 0 of AZD1222 vaccination. These receptors were collected from an adult in good health.

V gene TRBV5-5 combines with J gene TRBJ1-2; TRBD1 agrees at 8 bases. This CDR3 region has 12 residues. The trim removed 2 bases at V and 10 bases at J, leaving 4 bases unmatched. The germline CDR1 and CDR2 sequences are SGHKS and YYEKEE (reference sequence). The CDR3 protein is CASSFGQGAYTF. The CDR3, as DNA: TGTGCCAGCAGCTTCGGACAGGGCGCCTACACCTTC.

The V call is TRBV7-9, the J call TRBJ1-1; D call uncertain. V was cut by 3 bases and J by 4 bases, with 9 bases left in between. The CDR3 length is 13 residues. Germline V CDR1 and CDR2: SEHNR, FQNEAQ (reference sequence). Here the CDR3 DNA reads TGTGCCAGCAGCTTTTCGCCGGGCACTGAAGCTTTCTTT. This codes for CASSFSPGTEAFF.

The chain is built from TRBV28 and TRBJ2-3; no clear D gene. Trimming left V 3 bases short and J 6 bases short, with 7 bases between. The germline V gene has CDR1 MDHEN and CDR2 SYDVKM. The CDR3 is 12 residues long. The CDR3 spells CASSFLGDTQYF. The CDR3 DNA follows: TGTGCCAGCAGTTTTTTGGGTGATACGCAGTATTTT.

This clone was counted only a few times. This chain uses TRBV27 with TRBJ2-7; D perhaps matches TRBD1 (5 bases). The germline CDR1 and CDR2 sequences are MNHEY and SMNVEV (reference sequence). The ends were cut back, 8 bases at V and 2 bases at J, with 10 bases in the middle. This CDR3 comprises 12 residues. The CDR3 DNA reads as TGTGCCAGCCGGACACAAGCCTACGAGCAGTACTTC. Its translation: CASRTQAYEQYF.

J is TRBJ2-7 and V is TRBV6-5; the D is unclear. The CDR3 is made up of 14 amino acids. The germline V gene encodes CDR1 MNHEY and CDR2 SVGAGI. Trimming left V 2 bases short and J 0 bases short, with 8 bases between. Here the CDR3 reads CASSYTSSSYEQYF. CDR3 bases: TGTGCCAGCAGTTACACGTCCAGCTCCTACGAGCAGTACTTC.

CDR3 sequence (DNA): TGTGCCAGCAGCTTGGGCGGGGGAATATACAATGAGCAGTTCTTC. Protein sequence: CASSLGGGIYNEQFF. J is TRBJ2-1 and V is TRBV5-4; TRBD2 matches 7 bases. The CDR3 runs 15 residues. CDR1 is SGHNT, CDR2 YYREEE, per germline (reference sequence). The trim removed 0 bases at V and 4 bases at J, leaving 4 bases unmatched. Variable domain in full (rest from reference TRBV5-4 and TRBJ2-1): ETGVTQSPTHLIKTRGQQVTLRCSSQSGHNTVSWYQQALGQGPQFIFQYYREEENGRGNFPPRFSGLQFPNYSSELNVNALELDDSALYLCASSLGGGIYNEQFFGPGTRLTVL.

The V and J genes are TRBV19 and TRBJ1-4; the D is unclear. Per germline, CDR1 LNHDA and CDR2 SQIVND (reference sequence). V lost 7 bases and J 3 bases, leaving 9 bases between the germline ends. This CDR3 is built from 13 residues. The CDR3: CASKESANEKLFF. CDR3 sequence (DNA): TGTGCCAGTAAAGAATCTGCTAATGAAAAACTGTTTTTT.

This rearrangement joins TRBV4-1 to TRBJ1-2; D is perhaps TRBD1 (6 bases). V was trimmed by 0 bases and J by 8 bases, leaving 19 bases between them. There are 16 residues in the CDR3. Germline V lookup: CDR1 MGHRA, CDR2 YSYEKL. The CDR3 spells CASSQDFYRASVGYTF. The CDR3 region has the DNA TGCGCCAGCAGCCAAGATTTTTACAGGGCCAGTGTGGGCTACACCTTC.

This clone was counted a single time. This chain links TRBV28 with TRBJ2-7, with D unresolved. The CDR3 covers 12 residues. V lost 3 bases, J lost 3 bases, and 6 bases lay in between. Per the germline V gene, CDR1 is MDHEN and CDR2 is SYDVKM. This CDR3 is CASSFSGYEQYF. In DNA, the CDR3 is TGTGCCAGCAGTTTCTCCGGCTACGAGCAGTACTTC.

This clone came up once. V and J are TRBV9 and TRBJ2-1; a weak D match, TRBD2 (5 bases). CDR3 size: 14 residues. Germline V CDR1 and CDR2: SGDLS, YYNGEE. V lost 0 bases and J lost 8, with 12 bases in between. This CDR3 is CASSVVMGGYEQFF. Written as DNA, the CDR3 is TGTGCCAGCAGCGTAGTGATGGGCGGGTATGAGCAGTTCTTC.

This rearrangement joins TRBV7-2 to TRBJ1-2, with D possibly TRBD1 on 5 matching bases. CDR3 length equals 15 residues. V was shortened by 0 bases and J by 4 bases, with 12 bases between the two germline ends. Germline V gene data show CDR1 as SGHTA and CDR2 as FQGNSA. The CDR3 nucleotides read TGTGCCAGCAGCTTAGCGAAAGGGGCGGGCTATGGCTACACCTTC. Protein: CASSLAKGAGYGYTF.

The rearrangement joins TRBV6-1 to TRBJ2-2; tentative D call: TRBD2 (6 bases). CDR1 and CDR2 (germline): MNHNS, SASEGT. The CDR3 is 14 residues long. Trimming removed 5 bases from V and 5 bases from J, with 12 bases in between. The CDR3 sequence is CASSHGRGTGELFF. The DNA of the CDR3 is TGTGCCAGCAGTCACGGACGGGGGACCGGGGAGCTGTTTTTT.

V gene TRBV15 combines with J gene TRBJ1-3; D perhaps matches TRBD1 (5 bases). The CDR3 contains 15 residues. V lost 3 bases and J 7 bases, leaving 16 bases between the germline ends. Germline values: CDR1 LNHNV, CDR2 YYDKDF (reference sequence). CDR3: CATSSSGTGGNTIYF. The CDR3 region has the DNA TGTGCCACCAGCAGTTCCGGGACGGGCGGGAACACCATATATTTT.